The rows below give T cell receptor beta chains drawn from one sample of a study of control samples from healthy donors and cancer patients. The protocol was immunoSEQ multiplex PCR, while the TCRdb copy is restricted to in-frame clones and leaves out a portion. The repertoire holds some 150,000 clones, with nearly 96% as singletons. The sequencing sample was made of blood. The receptors stem from a woman in her thirties in good health. The CDR3 runs from the conserved cysteine through the conserved F or W. The order of the fields is V gene, clone size, D gene, J gene, CDR3 protein, CDR3 DNA. The D gene is left open where the match is weak. A clone size is listed for some rows: how often the clone was seen (once, few, many), or a class if it is expanded.

V: TRBV5-4; size: -; D: -; J: TRBJ2-7; CDR3: CASSSWGNYEQYF; DNA: TGTGCCAGCAGCTCGTGGGGGAACTACGAGCAGTACTTC
V: TRBV7-2; size: -; D: -; J: TRBJ2-5; CDR3: CASSPRSLGETQYF; DNA: TGTGCCAGCAGCCCTCGTAGTTTGGGAGAGACCCAGTACTTC
V: TRBV5-6; size: -; D: TRBD2; J: TRBJ2-1; CDR3: CASSSTSGRASYNEQFF; DNA: TGTGCCAGCAGCTCGACTAGCGGGAGGGCCTCCTACAATGAGCAGTTCTTC
V: TRBV19; size: -; D: -; J: TRBJ1-1; CDR3: CASNQLGTQGTEAFF; DNA: TGTGCCAGTAACCAATTAGGGACCCAGGGGACTGAAGCTTTCTTT
V: TRBV27; size: -; D: -; J: TRBJ1-1; CDR3: CASSPLRGWTEAFF; DNA: TGTGCCAGCAGTCCCCTCCGGGGATGGACTGAAGCTTTCTTT
V: TRBV28; size: -; D: -; J: TRBJ2-2; CDR3: CASIGNLDTGELFF; DNA: TGTGCCAGCATCGGGAATTTGGACACCGGGGAGCTGTTTTTT
V: TRBV28; size: once; D: TRBD1; J: TRBJ1-2; CDR3: CASSSTGTGYFYGYTF; DNA: TGTGCCAGCAGTTCAACCGGGACAGGGTACTTCTATGGCTACACCTTC
V: TRBV5-5; size: once; D: -; J: TRBJ1-3; CDR3: CASSPWIGNTIYF; DNA: TGTGCCAGCAGCCCTTGGATAGGGAACACCATATATTTT
V: TRBV7-3; size: -; D: -; J: TRBJ1-5; CDR3: CASSPTLNQPQHF; DNA: TGTGCCAGCAGCCCGACACTCAATCAGCCCCAGCATTTT
V: TRBV2; size: -; D: -; J: TRBJ1-6; CDR3: CASSGPPTDTSYNSPLHF; DNA: TGTGCCAGCAGTGGACCCCCGACGGATACGAGCTATAATTCACCCCTCCACTTT
V: TRBV5-4; size: -; D: -; J: TRBJ2-7; CDR3: CASSLPQGGVNEQYF; DNA: TGTGCCAGCAGCTTACCACAGGGAGGTGTCAACGAGCAGTACTTC
V: TRBV29-1; size: -; D: -; J: TRBJ2-1; CDR3: CSVERAMGVNNEQFF; DNA: TGCAGCGTTGAAAGGGCGATGGGGGTGAACAATGAGCAGTTCTTC
V: TRBV10-3; size: -; D: TRBD1; J: TRBJ2-3; CDR3: CAIMGQSTDTQYF; DNA: TGTGCCATCATGGGACAGAGCACAGATACGCAGTATTTT
V: TRBV10-3; size: -; D: -; J: TRBJ1-2; CDR3: CAITLGPTNYGYTF; DNA: TGTGCCATCACATTAGGGCCAACTAACTATGGCTACACCTTC
V: TRBV27; size: -; D: -; J: TRBJ1-1; CDR3: CASSLPGTEAFF; DNA: TGTGCCAGCAGTTTACCCGGCACTGAAGCTTTCTTT
V: TRBV4-2; size: -; D: TRBD2; J: TRBJ2-3; CDR3: CASSQRPTSGRAVSDTQYF; DNA: TGTGCCAGCAGCCAACGCCCTACTAGCGGGAGGGCCGTGTCAGATACGCAGTATTTT
V: TRBV19; size: -; D: -; J: TRBJ2-1; CDR3: CASSIAGAYNEQFF; DNA: TGTGCCAGTAGTATAGCCGGAGCGTACAATGAGCAGTTCTTC
V: TRBV5-1; size: -; D: -; J: TRBJ1-2; CDR3: CASFDGGRWDGYTF; DNA: TGCGCCAGTTTCGACGGTGGTAGGTGGGATGGCTACACCTTC
V: TRBV30; size: -; D: -; J: TRBJ1-5; CDR3: CAWSKTALAQPQHF; DNA: TGTGCCTGGAGTAAAACTGCCCTGGCTCAGCCCCAGCATTTT
V: TRBV28; size: -; D: TRBD2; J: TRBJ2-1; CDR3: CASSLAGGAYNEQFF; DNA: TGTGCCAGCAGTTTAGCGGGGGGGGCCTACAATGAGCAGTTCTTC
V: TRBV3-1/TRBV3-2; size: -; D: -; J: TRBJ1-3; CDR3: CASSQDRPGGNTIYF; DNA: TGTGCCAGCAGCCAAGATCGGCCTGGGGGAAACACCATATATTTT
V: TRBV28; size: -; D: -; J: TRBJ1-4; CDR3: CASSLPGVEEKLFF; DNA: TGTGCCAGCAGTTTGCCAGGGGTCGAAGAAAAACTGTTTTTT
V: TRBV18; size: -; D: TRBD1; J: TRBJ1-4; CDR3: CASSPDRGSGGEKLFF; DNA: TGTGCCAGCTCACCGGACAGGGGGAGCGGAGGCGAAAAACTGTTTTTT
V: TRBV4-1; size: -; D: TRBD1; J: TRBJ1-1; CDR3: CASSRTGGSVMNTEAFF; DNA: TGCGCCAGCAGCCGCACAGGGGGTAGTGTCATGAACACTGAAGCTTTCTTT
V: TRBV14; size: -; D: -; J: TRBJ1-2; CDR3: CASSSRLLGGYTF; DNA: TGTGCCAGCAGCTCCCGATTACTGGGGGGCTACACCTTC
V: TRBV5-1; size: -; D: -; J: TRBJ1-4; CDR3: CASSLEAGPIEKLFF; DNA: TGCGCCAGCAGCTTGGAGGCGGGCCCTATCGAAAAACTGTTTTTT
V: TRBV4-1; size: -; D: TRBD1; J: TRBJ2-7; CDR3: CASSQGRQGAVSYEQYF; DNA: TGCGCCAGCAGCCAAGGACGACAGGGGGCCGTCTCCTACGAGCAGTACTTC
V: TRBV2; size: -; D: TRBD1; J: TRBJ2-5; CDR3: CASSLGQGFEAQYF; DNA: TGTGCCAGCAGTCTAGGACAGGGGTTCGAGGCCCAGTACTTC
V: TRBV28; size: -; D: TRBD1; J: TRBJ2-1; CDR3: CASRGQGAYNEQFF; DNA: TGTGCCAGCAGGGGACAGGGGGCGTATAATGAGCAGTTCTTC
V: TRBV27; size: -; D: TRBD2; J: TRBJ2-5; CDR3: CASSLSGTSGLQTQYF; DNA: TGTGCCAGCAGTTTATCGGGGACTAGCGGTCTTCAGACCCAGTACTTC
V: TRBV12-3/TRBV12-4; size: few; D: -; J: TRBJ1-6; CDR3: CASSLGGFSPLHF; DNA: TGTGCCAGCAGTTTGGGGGGGTTCTCACCCCTCCACTTT
V: TRBV10-3; size: -; D: -; J: TRBJ2-2; CDR3: CAISTGTVNTGELFF; DNA: TGTGCCATCTCGACGGGGACGGTGAACACCGGGGAGCTGTTTTTT
V: TRBV3-1/TRBV3-2; size: -; D: -; J: TRBJ1-6; CDR3: CASSREMGNFNSPLHF; DNA: TGTGCCAGCAGCCGCGAAATGGGAAACTTTAATTCACCCCTCCACTTT
V: TRBV28; size: -; D: -; J: TRBJ2-7; CDR3: CASSFGRSSYEQYF; DNA: TGTGCCAGCAGTTTTGGCAGGAGCTCCTACGAGCAGTACTTC
V: TRBV4-1; size: -; D: -; J: TRBJ1-2; CDR3: CASSQDRGSGYGYTF; DNA: TGCGCCAGCAGCCAAGATCGGGGAAGCGGCTATGGCTACACCTTC
V: TRBV20-1; size: -; D: -; J: TRBJ2-7; CDR3: CSASLGYEQYF; DNA: TGCAGTGCTAGCTTGGGCTACGAGCAGTACTTC
V: TRBV5-1; size: -; D: -; J: TRBJ2-1; CDR3: CASSLTNNEQFF; DNA: TGCGCCAGCAGCTTGACCAACAATGAGCAGTTCTTC
V: TRBV7-2; size: once; D: -; J: TRBJ2-3; CDR3: CASSLGRTLWGVTDTQYF; DNA: TGTGCCAGCAGCTTAGGAAGGACCCTTTGGGGGGTCACAGATACGCAGTATTTT
V: TRBV28; size: -; D: TRBD2; J: TRBJ2-1; CDR3: CASSWTSGKYNEQFF; DNA: TGTGCCAGCAGCTGGACTAGCGGGAAATACAATGAGCAGTTCTTC
V: TRBV30; size: -; D: -; J: TRBJ1-1; CDR3: CAWTLRHGGGGTEAFF; DNA: TGTGCCTGGACCCTACGCCATGGGGGAGGGGGCACTGAAGCTTTCTTT
V: TRBV7-6; size: once; D: -; J: TRBJ2-1; CDR3: CASSQADSLYNEQFF; DNA: TGTGCCAGCAGCCAGGCGGACAGCCTCTACAATGAGCAGTTCTTC
V: TRBV29-1; size: -; D: -; J: TRBJ2-1; CDR3: CSGGDSLIGGEQFF; DNA: TGCAGCGGAGGGGATTCCCTAATCGGAGGTGAGCAGTTCTTC
V: TRBV19; size: -; D: TRBD2; J: TRBJ2-4; CDR3: CASSKLAGAKNIQYF; DNA: TGTGCCAGTAGTAAACTAGCGGGAGCCAAAAACATTCAGTACTTC
V: TRBV11-2; size: -; D: TRBD1; J: TRBJ1-6; CDR3: CASRLGTGSYNSPLHF; DNA: TGTGCCAGCAGATTAGGGACAGGCTCCTATAATTCACCCCTCCACTTT
V: TRBV13; size: -; D: -; J: TRBJ2-7; CDR3: CASSQRLSSYEQYF; DNA: TGTGCCAGCAGTCAACGACTAAGCTCCTACGAGCAGTACTTC
V: TRBV27; size: -; D: -; J: TRBJ2-7; CDR3: CASSIRGGPPPFYEQYF; DNA: TGTGCCAGCAGTATTCGAGGGGGGCCACCCCCATTCTACGAGCAGTACTTC
V: TRBV6-4; size: -; D: TRBD2; J: TRBJ2-1; CDR3: CASSDSIIAGGYNEQFF; DNA: TGTGCCAGCAGTGACTCGATAATAGCGGGGGGCTACAATGAGCAGTTCTTC
V: TRBV6-6; size: -; D: -; J: TRBJ1-4; CDR3: CASRQTVTTNEKLFF; DNA: TGTGCCAGCAGACAGACGGTCACAACTAATGAAAAACTGTTTTTT